The 3 T cell receptor beta chains below all came from one sample that was sequenced in a study of shared clonotypes between healthy human individuals. Some clones are missing from TCRdb's copy, which holds only in-frame ones; the method was immunoSEQ multiplex PCR. The sample holds about 470,000 clones; 70% to 80% are singletons and the top ten take under 15%. Input material: PBMCs. The origin of the receptors is a woman between 40 and 50 years old in good health. Some clones in this sample may be carry-over from other donors' samples.

The J gene is TRBJ2-1, the V gene TRBV5-4; 10 bases line up with TRBD2. The CDR3 is made up of 15 amino acids. The V gene end was trimmed by 4 bases and the J gene end by 5 bases; junction bases not matched to a gene: 6. Germline loops: CDR1 SGHNT, CDR2 YYREEE (reference sequence). CDR3 sequence (DNA): TGTGCCAGCAGCAAGTCTAGCGGGAGAGACAATGAGCAGTTCTTC. Translating gives CASSKSSGRDNEQFF.

This chain uses TRBV28 with TRBJ2-1; 7 bases agree with TRBD1. J was trimmed by 6 bases and V by 7 bases; bases with no gene match: 15. Germline-derived CDR1 and CDR2 are MDHEN and SYDVKM. The CDR3 is 16 residues long. This CDR3 reads CASTDPRGRVGNEQFF. In nucleotides, the CDR3 is TGTGCCAGCACCGACCCCAGGGGGAGAGTGGGCAATGAGCAGTTCTTC.

V is TRBV7-3 and J is TRBJ2-7, with 9 nucleotides matching TRBD1. CDR1 and CDR2 from the germline V gene are SGHTA and FQGTGA. CDR3 length equals 14 residues. J was trimmed by 7 bases and V by 5 bases; bases with no gene match: 9. The chain's CDR3 is CASSPTGGGGEQYF. DNA for the CDR3: TGTGCCAGCAGCCCTACAGGGGGCGGCGGGGAGCAGTACTTC.